This T cell receptor beta chain stems from a study of OX40 agonist ivuxolimab in advanced cancers. Across the study: Patients were treated with ivuxolimab, an agonistic anti-OX40 (CD134) antibody. With a range of 23 to 79, age averaged 60 years, and around 83% were male. Findings and limits, study-wide: More expanded clones were seen, on average, in CD8+ T cells than in CD4+.

Using immunoSEQ multiplex PCR, the repertoire was profiled, and TCRdb retains in-frame clones only, with some absent. The table records roughly 90,000 clones, 94% of them present only once. This CDR3 is built from 13 residues. V was pared by 5 bases and J by 4 bases, with 4 bases of the junction left unmatched. The germline V gene encodes CDR1 MNHEY and CDR2 SVGAGI. About this clone itself: Its antigen is unidentified.

This sequence joins TRBV6-5 and TRBJ1-1; TRBD1 agrees at 7 bases. This sequence originates from an adult with an advanced solid tumor such as melanoma, head and neck, liver or kidney cancer. This specimen consisted of CD4+ or CD8+ T cells sorted from blood, obtained in a trial of the OX40 agonist ivuxolimab. This chain's CDR3 is CASSRQGGTEAFF. CDR3 nucleotides: TGTGCCAGCAGTAGACAGGGAGGCACTGAAGCTTTCTTT.